These 12 T cell receptor beta chains originate from one sample sequenced in a study of T cells in Graves' hyperthyroidism and ophthalmopathy. It was RNA transcripts that yielded the amplified TCR beta CDR3 regions. With the HTBI primer set, the TCR CDR3 went through a first round of RT-PCR. TCRdb called the multiplex PCR reads again in MiXCR, with one record for every CDR3 protein. The data show fewer than 350,000 distinct CDR3 sequences, around 15% seen once. Sample: blood. The receptors come from a woman in her 50s with Graves' hyperthyroidism that later progressed to Graves' ophthalmopathy.

This clonotype showed up many times. The V and J genes are TRBV28 and TRBJ2-5; D may correspond to TRBD1 or TRBD2 (7 bases each). CDR3 length: 17 residues. The germline V and J ends were trimmed by 6 bases and 3 bases, with 23 bases remaining between them. Per the germline V gene, CDR1 is MDHEN and CDR2 is SYDVKM. In DNA, the CDR3 is TGTGCCAGCAGCCTGGGACAGTCGCTCCTAGCGGAAGAGACCCAGTACTTC. Translation gives CASSLGQSLLAEETQYF.

This clonotype was counted at least ten times. The rearrangement joins TRBV5-1 to TRBJ2-5, with 10 bases fitting TRBD2. Per the germline V gene, CDR1 is SGHRS and CDR2 is YFSETQ. Trimming took 4 bases from V and 5 from J; bases not matched to a gene: 2. This CDR3 is 13 amino acids long. The CDR3 DNA reads as TGCGCCAGCAGCCCGGGACTAGCGGAGACCCAGTACTTC. This gives the protein CASSPGLAETQYF.

V is TRBV18 and J is TRBJ2-5; unclear D gene. The length of the CDR3 is 12 residues. V was cut by 0 bases and J by 4 bases, with 3 bases left in between. Looked up from germline, CDR1 is KGHSH and CDR2 is LQKENI. The DNA of the CDR3 is TGTGCCAGCTCACCACCCGCAGAGACCCAGTACTTC. Residues: CASSPPAETQYF.

The CDR3 spells CASSPPQGANTEAFF. The CDR3 bases are TGTGCCAGCTCACCACCGCAGGGGGCGAACACTGAAGCTTTCTTT. The J gene is TRBJ1-1, the V gene TRBV18; 8 bases fit TRBD1. V shed 0 bases, J shed 1 base, and the junction held 1 base outside the gene matches. The length of the CDR3 is 15 residues. Per the germline V gene, CDR1 is KGHSH and CDR2 is LQKENI.

There are many counts of this clonotype. The CDR3 here is CASRLGGNTEAFF. The CDR3 nucleotides are TGTGCCAGCAGACTCGGGGGTAACACTGAAGCTTTCTTT. The chain recombines TRBV28 with TRBJ1-1; D is possibly TRBD1 (5 bases). The CDR3 runs to 13 residues. Germline V CDR1 and CDR2: MDHEN, SYDVKM. V was clipped by 6 bases and J by 2 bases, with 10 bases between them.

The sample holds many counts of this clonotype. The chain has TRBV20-1 and TRBJ2-1; TRBD2 might be the D (5 bases). V dropped 3 bases and J dropped 6 bases, with 9 bases sitting between them. CDR3 length: 12 amino acids. Germline values: CDR1 DFQATT, CDR2 SNEGSKA (reference sequence). The CDR3 DNA is TGCAGTGCTAGTGAGGGAGCCAATGAGCAGTTCTTC. Translation: CSASEGANEQFF.

The rearrangement uses TRBV18 and TRBJ2-1; 9 positions match TRBD1. J lost 6 bases, V lost 4 bases, and 13 bases had no gene match. Germline V CDR1 and CDR2: KGHSH, LQKENI. This CDR3 has 17 residues. The CDR3 region has the DNA TGTGCCAGCTCACTTTTTTTTCCGGGACAGGGATTCAATGAGCAGTTCTTC. It translates to CASSLFFPGQGFNEQFF.

This clonotype has ten or more counts. The rearrangement links TRBV6-1 to TRBJ2-1; D is unresolved. The CDR3 spans 14 residues. V lost 5 bases, J lost 4 bases, and 12 bases lay in between. The germline V gene encodes CDR1 MNHNS and CDR2 SASEGT. Written as DNA, the CDR3 is TGTGCCAGCAGTTGCTTGGACCAATACAATGAGCAGTTCTTC. It specifies CASSCLDQYNEQFF.

This clonotype was seen more than once but under ten times. The chain uses TRBV15 and TRBJ2-2; the D is unclear. Looked up from germline, CDR1 is LNHNV and CDR2 is YYDKDF (reference sequence). The V and J ends lost 6 bases and 5 bases respectively, with 13 bases between them. This CDR3 comprises 14 residues. In DNA form, the CDR3 reads TGTGCCACCAGATCGTCCAGGAAGACCGGGGAGCTGTTTTTT. Residues: CATRSSRKTGELFF.

This clonotype has at least ten counts. The rearrangement links TRBV5-1 to TRBJ2-1; D perhaps matches TRBD1 (5 bases). Per germline, CDR1 SGHRS and CDR2 YFSETQ. The CDR3 is made up of 12 amino acids. V was shortened by 4 bases and J by 10 bases, with 12 bases between the two germline ends. The CDR3 reads CASSKDREEQFF. DNA of the CDR3: TGCGCCAGCAGCAAAGACAGAGAAGAGCAGTTCTTC.

This clonotype was recorded at least ten times. J is TRBJ2-7 and V is TRBV28; TRBD1 matches at 8 bases. Germline CDR1 MDHEN, CDR2 SYDVKM. CDR3 size: 14 residues. V gave up 4 bases and J gave up 5 bases; unmatched junction bases: 7. The CDR3 bases are TGTGCCAGCAGTTCGGGGACAGGAATCGACGAGCAGTACTTC. This gives the protein CASSSGTGIDEQYF. Full variable domain (remainder filled in from reference TRBV28 and TRBJ2-7): DVKVTQSSRYLVKRTGEKVFLECVQDMDHENMFWYRQDPGLGLRLIYFSYDVKMKEKGDIPEGYSVSREKKERFSLILESASTNQTSMYLCASSSGTGIDEQYFGPGTRLTVT.

This clonotype was recorded many times. The chain links TRBV20-1 to TRBJ2-1, with a possible D match to TRBD2 (5 bases). The V gene lost 6 bases and the J gene lost 0 bases, with 12 bases spanning the gap. Germline CDR1 is DFQATT and CDR2 is SNEGSKA (reference sequence). This CDR3 contains 14 residues. The CDR3 sequence: CSARTGSSYNEQFF. In nucleotides, the CDR3 is TGCAGTGCCAGAACTGGGAGCTCCTACAATGAGCAGTTCTTC.